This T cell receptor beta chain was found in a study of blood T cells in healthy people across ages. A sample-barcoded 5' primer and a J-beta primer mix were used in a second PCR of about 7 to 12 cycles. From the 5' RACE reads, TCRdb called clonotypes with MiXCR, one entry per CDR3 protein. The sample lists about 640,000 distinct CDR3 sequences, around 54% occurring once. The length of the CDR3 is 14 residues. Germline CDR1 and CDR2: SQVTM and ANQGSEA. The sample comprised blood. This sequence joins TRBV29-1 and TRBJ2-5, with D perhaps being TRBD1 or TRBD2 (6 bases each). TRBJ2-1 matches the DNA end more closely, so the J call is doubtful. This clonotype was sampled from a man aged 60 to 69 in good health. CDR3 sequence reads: CSARDGGHQETQFF. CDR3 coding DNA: TGCAGCGCCCGGGACGGGGGCCACCAAGAGACCCAGTTCTTC.